This TCR beta chain emerged from a study of beta chain features in type 1 diabetes. Per germline, CDR1 SQVTM and CDR2 ANQGSEA. Trimming took off 6 bases at V and 5 bases at J, with 7 bases between the two ends. This CDR3 contains 10 residues. This clone was seen repeatedly, ten times or more. The antigen is unknown. Sequencing targeted expressed TCRB transcripts, as all isolated RNA had been reverse transcribed. Naive, central memory and regulatory T cell samples produced a mean of approximately 3.5 million reads. Only in-frame clones appear in the TCRdb table, and some are missing; sequencing was by immunoSEQ multiplex PCR. The sample records roughly 330,000 clones, less than 15% being singletons. The study's findings and limits: Any PCR bias toward short templates would affect both groups alike. The study found moderately but significantly shorter TCRB CDR3s in all four CD4+ subsets of Type 1 diabetes patients.

The receptor was derived from a young woman with type 1 diabetes. The rearrangement links TRBV29-1 to TRBJ1-1; maybe TRBD1 (5 bases). The sequenced sample was naive CD4+ T cells from blood. This chain's CDR3 is CSVGLTEAFF. In nucleotides, the CDR3 is TGCAGCGTGGGGCTGACTGAAGCTTTCTTT.